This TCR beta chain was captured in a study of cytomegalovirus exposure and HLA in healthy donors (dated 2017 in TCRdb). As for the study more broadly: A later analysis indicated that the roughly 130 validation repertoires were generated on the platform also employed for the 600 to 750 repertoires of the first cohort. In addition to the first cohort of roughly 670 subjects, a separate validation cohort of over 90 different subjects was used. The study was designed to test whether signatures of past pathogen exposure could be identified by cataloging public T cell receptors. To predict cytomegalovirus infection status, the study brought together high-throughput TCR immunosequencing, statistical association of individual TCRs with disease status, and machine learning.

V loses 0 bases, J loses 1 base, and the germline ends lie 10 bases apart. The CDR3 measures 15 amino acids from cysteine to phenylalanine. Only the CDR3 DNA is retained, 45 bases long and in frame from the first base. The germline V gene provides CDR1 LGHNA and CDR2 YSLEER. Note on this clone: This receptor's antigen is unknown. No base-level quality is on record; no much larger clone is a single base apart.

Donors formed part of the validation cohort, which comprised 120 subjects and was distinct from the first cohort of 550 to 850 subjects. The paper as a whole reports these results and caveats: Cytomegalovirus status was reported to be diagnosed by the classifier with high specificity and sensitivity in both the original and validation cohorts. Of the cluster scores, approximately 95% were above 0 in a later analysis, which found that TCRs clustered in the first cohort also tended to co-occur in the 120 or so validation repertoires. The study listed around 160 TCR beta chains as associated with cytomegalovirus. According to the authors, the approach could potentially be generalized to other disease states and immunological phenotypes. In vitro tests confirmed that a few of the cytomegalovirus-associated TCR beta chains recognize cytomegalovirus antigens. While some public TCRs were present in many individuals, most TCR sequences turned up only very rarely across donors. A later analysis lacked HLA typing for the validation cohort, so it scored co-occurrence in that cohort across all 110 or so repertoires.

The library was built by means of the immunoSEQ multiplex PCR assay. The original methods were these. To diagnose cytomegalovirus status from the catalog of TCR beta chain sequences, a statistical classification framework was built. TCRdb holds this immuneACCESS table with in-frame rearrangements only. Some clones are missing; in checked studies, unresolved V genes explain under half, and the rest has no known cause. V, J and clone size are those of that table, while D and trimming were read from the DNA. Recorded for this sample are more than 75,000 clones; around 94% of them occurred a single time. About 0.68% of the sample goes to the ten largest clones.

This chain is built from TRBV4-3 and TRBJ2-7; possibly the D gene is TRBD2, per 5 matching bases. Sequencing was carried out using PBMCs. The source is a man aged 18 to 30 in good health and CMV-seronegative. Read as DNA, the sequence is TGCGCCAGCAGCCAAGATTTGACGGGGTCCTACGAGCAGTACTTC. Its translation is CASSQDLTGSYEQYF.